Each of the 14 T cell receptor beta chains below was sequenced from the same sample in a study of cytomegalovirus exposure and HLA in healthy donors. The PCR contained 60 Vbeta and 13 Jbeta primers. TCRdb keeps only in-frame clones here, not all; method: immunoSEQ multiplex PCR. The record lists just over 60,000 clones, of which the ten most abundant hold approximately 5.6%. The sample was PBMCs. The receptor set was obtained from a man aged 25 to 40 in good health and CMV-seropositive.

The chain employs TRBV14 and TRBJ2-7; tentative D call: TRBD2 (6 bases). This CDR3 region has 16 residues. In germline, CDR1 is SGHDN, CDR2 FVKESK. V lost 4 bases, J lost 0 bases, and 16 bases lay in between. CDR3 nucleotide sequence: TGTGCCAGCAGCCCCGCCGGGGGATCCGACTCCTACGAGCAGTACTTC. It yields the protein CASSPAGGSDSYEQYF.

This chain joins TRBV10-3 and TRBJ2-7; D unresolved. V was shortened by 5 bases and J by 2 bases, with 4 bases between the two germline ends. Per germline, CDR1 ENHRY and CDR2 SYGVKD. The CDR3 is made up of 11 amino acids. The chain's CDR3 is CAISPAYEQYF. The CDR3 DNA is TGTGCCATCAGTCCTGCCTACGAGCAGTACTTC.

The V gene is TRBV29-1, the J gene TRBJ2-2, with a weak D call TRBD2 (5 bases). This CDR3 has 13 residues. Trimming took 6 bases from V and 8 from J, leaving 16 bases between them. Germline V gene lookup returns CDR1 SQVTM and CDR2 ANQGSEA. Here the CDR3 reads CSVRREKWGELFF. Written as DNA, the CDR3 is TGCAGCGTGAGAAGGGAGAAGTGGGGGGAGCTGTTTTTT.

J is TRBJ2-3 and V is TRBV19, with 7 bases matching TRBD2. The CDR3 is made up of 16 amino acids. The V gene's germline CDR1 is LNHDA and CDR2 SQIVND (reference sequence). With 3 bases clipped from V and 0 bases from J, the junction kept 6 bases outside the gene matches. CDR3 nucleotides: TGTGCCAGTAGTATTCGGGGGAGGGGAAGCACAGATACGCAGTATTTT. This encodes CASSIRGRGSTDTQYF.

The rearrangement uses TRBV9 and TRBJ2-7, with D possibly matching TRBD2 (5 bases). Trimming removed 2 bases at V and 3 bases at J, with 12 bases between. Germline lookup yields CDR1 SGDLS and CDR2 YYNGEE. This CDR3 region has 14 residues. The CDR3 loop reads CASSVGGPSYEQYF. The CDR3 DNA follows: TGTGCCAGCAGCGTTGGCGGGCCCAGCTACGAGCAGTACTTC.

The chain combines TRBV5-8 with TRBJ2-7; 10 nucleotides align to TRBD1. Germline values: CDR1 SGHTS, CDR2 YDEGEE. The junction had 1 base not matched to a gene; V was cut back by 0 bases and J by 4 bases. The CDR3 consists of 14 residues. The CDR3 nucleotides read TGTGCCAGCAGCTTGGGACAGGGGGCTTACGAGCAGTACTTC. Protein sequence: CASSLGQGAYEQYF. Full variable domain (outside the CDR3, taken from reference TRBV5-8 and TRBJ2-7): EAGVTQSPTHLIKTRGQQATLRCSPISGHTSVYWYQQALGLGLQFLLWYDEGEERNRGNFPPRFSGRQFPNYSSELNVNALELEDSALYLCASSLGQGAYEQYFGPGTRLTVT.

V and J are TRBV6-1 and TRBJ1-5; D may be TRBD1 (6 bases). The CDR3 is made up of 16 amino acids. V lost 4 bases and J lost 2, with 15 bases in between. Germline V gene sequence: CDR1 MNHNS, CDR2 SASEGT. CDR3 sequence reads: CASSVDRGGGNQPQHF. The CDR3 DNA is TGTGCCAGCAGTGTGGACAGAGGAGGTGGCAATCAGCCCCAGCATTTT.

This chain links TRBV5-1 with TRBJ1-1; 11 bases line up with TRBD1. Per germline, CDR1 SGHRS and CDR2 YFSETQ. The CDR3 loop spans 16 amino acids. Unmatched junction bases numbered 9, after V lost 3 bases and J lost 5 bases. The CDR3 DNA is TGCGCCAGCAGCTGGGAATCCGGGACAGGGGGTACTGAAGCTTTCTTT. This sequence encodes CASSWESGTGGTEAFF.

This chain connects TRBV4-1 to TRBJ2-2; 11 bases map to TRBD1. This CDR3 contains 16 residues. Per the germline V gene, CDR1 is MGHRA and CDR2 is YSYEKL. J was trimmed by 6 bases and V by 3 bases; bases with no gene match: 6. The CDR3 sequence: CASSHRTGGASGELFF. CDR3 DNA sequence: TGCGCCAGCAGCCACCGGACAGGGGGCGCGTCCGGGGAGCTGTTTTTT.

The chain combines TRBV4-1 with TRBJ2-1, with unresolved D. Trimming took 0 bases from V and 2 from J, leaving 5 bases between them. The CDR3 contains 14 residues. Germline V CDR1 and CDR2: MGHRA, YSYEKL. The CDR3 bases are TGCGCCAGCAGCCAAGAACCAGCCTACAATGAGCAGTTCTTC. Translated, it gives CASSQEPAYNEQFF.

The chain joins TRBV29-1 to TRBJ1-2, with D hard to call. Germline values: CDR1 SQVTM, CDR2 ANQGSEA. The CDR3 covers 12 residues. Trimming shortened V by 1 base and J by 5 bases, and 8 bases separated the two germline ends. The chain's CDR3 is CSVEGEWYGYTF. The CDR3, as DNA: TGCAGCGTTGAAGGGGAGTGGTATGGCTACACCTTC.

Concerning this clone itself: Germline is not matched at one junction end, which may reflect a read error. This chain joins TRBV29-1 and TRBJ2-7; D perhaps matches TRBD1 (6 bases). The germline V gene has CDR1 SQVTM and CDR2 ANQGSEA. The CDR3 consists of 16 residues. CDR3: CSGEVSVGHGPYEQYF. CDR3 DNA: TGCAGCGGTGAAGTTTCGGTGGGACACGGACCGTACGAGCAGTACTTC.

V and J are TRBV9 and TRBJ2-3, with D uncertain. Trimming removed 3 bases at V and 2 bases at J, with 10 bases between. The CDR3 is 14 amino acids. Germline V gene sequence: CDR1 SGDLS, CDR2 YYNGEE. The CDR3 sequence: CASSATSSTDTQYF. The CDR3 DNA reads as TGTGCCAGCAGCGCCACTTCATCCACAGATACGCAGTATTTT. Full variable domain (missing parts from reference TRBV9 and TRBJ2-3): DSGVTQTPKHLITATGQRVTLRCSPRSGDLSVYWYQQSLDQGLQFLIQYYNGEERAKGNILERFSAQQFPDLHSELNLSSLELGDSALYFCASSATSSTDTQYFGPGTRLTVL.

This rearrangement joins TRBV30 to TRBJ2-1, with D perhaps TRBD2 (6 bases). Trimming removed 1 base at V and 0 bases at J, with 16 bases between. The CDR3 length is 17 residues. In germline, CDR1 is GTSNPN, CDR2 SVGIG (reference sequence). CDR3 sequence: CAWSGYSTRISYNEQFF. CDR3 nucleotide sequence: TGTGCCTGGAGTGGATACTCGACTAGAATCTCCTACAATGAGCAGTTCTTC. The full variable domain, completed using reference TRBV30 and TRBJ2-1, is SQTIHQWPATLVQPVGSPLSLECTVEGTSNPNLYWYRQAAGRGLQLLFYSVGIGQISSEVPQNLSASRPQDRQFILSSKKLLLSDSGFYLCAWSGYSTRISYNEQFFGPGTRLTVL.